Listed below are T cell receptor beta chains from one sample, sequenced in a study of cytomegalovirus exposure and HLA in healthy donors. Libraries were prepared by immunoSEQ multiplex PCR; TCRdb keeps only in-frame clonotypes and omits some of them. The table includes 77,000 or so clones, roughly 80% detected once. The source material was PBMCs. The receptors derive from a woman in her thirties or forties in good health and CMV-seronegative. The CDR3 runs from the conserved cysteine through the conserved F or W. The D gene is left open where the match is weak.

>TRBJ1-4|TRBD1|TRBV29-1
CSVGGSEGSANEKLFF
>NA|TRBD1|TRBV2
CASTPGQTYEQYF
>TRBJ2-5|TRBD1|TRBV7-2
CASSLGLGTGVQETQYF
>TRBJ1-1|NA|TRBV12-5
CASGLAENTEAFF
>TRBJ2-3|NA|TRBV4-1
CASRYSPTSTDTQYF
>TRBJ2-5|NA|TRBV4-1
CASSQAPLGSRGQETQYF
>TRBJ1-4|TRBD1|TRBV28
CASGGDRVFF
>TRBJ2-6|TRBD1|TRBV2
CASNLGQALSSGANVLTF
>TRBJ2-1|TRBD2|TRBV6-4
CASSDSPGGPHNEQFF
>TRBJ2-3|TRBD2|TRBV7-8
CASSYGGARTDTQYF
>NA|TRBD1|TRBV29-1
CSVDLGQGVNEQYF
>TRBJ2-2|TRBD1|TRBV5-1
CASSLSFLTGGNTGELFF
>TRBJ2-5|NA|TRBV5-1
CASSTTSPYQETQYF
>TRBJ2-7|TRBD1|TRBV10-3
CAIKQGEARYEQYF
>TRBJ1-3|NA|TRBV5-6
CASSWGGRNTIYF
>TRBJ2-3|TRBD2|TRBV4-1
CASSQDLGGSTDTQYF
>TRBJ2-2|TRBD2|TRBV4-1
CASSQGGQRGAGELFF
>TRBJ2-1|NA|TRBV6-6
CASRPSAEYNEQFF
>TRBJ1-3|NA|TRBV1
CTSSQGGQLLSGNTIYF
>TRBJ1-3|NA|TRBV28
CASSFGTTAGNTIYF
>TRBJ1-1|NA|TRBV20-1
CSAIGQFEAFF
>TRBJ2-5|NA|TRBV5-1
CASSWDTQETQYF
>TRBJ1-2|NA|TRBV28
CASSLGRVGYGYTF
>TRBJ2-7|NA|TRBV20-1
CSARDQIGQYF
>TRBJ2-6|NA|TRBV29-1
CSVEDDGREWGANVLTF
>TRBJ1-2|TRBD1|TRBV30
CAWSLIATGLYGYTF
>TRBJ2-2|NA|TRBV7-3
CASSKLRGNTGELFF
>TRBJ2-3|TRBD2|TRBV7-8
CASSLGGLGTQYF
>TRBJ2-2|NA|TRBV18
CASSPPGAGELFF
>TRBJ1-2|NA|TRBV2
CASSVRNGYTF
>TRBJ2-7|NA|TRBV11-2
CASSLISGHPYEQYF